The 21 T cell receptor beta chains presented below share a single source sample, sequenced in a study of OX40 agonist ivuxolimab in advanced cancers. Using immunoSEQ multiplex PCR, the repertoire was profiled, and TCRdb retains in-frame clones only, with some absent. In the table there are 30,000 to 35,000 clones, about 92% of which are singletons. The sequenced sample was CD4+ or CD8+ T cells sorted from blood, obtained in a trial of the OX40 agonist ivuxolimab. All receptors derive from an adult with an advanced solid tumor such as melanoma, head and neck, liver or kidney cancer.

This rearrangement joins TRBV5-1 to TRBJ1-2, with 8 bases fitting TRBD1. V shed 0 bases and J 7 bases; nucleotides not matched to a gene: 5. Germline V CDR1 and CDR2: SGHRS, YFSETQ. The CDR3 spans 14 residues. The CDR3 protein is CASSLAQGAGGYTF. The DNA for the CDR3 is TGCGCCAGCAGCTTGGCCCAGGGGGCTGGTGGCTACACCTTC.

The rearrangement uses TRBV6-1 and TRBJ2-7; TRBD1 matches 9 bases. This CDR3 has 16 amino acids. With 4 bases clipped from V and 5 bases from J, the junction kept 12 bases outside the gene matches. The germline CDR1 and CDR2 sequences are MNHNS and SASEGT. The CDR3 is CASSGRDREVPHEQYF. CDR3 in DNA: TGTGCCAGCAGTGGGAGGGACAGGGAAGTTCCCCACGAGCAGTACTTC.

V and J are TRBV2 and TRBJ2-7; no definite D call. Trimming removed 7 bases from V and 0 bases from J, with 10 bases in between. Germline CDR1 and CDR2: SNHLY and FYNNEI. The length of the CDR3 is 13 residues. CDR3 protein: CASTRDFSYEQYF. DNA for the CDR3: TGTGCCAGCACACGTGACTTCTCCTACGAGCAGTACTTC.

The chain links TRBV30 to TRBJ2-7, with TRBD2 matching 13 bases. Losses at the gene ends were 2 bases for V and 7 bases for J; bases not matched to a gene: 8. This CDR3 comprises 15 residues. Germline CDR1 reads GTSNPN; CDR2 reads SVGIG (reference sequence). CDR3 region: CAWSTGTSGIREQYF. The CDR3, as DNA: TGTGCCTGGAGTACCGGGACTAGCGGGATAAGGGAGCAGTACTTC.

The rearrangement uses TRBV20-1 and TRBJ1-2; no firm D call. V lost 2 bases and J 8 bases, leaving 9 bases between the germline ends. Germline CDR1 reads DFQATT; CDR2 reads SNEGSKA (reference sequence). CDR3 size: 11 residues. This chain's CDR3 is CSARFNWGYTF. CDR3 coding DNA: TGCAGTGCTAGATTTAACTGGGGCTACACCTTC.

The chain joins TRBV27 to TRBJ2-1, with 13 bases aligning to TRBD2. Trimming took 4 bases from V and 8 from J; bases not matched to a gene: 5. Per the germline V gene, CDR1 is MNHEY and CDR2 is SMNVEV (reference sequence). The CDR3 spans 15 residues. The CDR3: CASSSRTSGSHEQFF. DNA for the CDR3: TGTGCCAGCAGTTCCCGGACTAGCGGGAGTCATGAGCAGTTCTTC.

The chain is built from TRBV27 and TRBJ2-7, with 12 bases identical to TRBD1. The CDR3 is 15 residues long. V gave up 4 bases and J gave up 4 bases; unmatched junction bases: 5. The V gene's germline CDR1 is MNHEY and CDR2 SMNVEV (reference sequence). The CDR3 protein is CASSYAGQGAYEQYF. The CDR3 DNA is TGTGCCAGCAGTTATGCGGGACAGGGGGCTTACGAGCAGTACTTC.

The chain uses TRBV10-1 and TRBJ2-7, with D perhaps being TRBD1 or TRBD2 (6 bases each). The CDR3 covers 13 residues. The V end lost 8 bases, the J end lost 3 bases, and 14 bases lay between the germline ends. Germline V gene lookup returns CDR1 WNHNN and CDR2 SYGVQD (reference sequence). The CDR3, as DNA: TGCGCCAGCGGGGGGCTAGCCCACTACGAGCAGTACTTC. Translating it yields CASGGLAHYEQYF.

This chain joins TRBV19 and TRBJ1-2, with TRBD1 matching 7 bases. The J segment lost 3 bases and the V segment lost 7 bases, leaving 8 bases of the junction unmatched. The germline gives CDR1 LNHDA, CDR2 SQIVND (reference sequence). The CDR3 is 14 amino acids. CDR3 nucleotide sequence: TGTGCCAGTAAAAGGCGGACAGGTGACTATGGCTACACCTTC. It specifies CASKRRTGDYGYTF.

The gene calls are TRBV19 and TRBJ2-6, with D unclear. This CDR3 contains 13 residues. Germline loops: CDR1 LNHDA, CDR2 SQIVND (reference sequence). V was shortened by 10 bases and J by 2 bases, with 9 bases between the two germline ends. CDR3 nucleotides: TGTGCCACCCAGACGCCTGGGGCCAACGTCCTGACTTTC. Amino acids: CATQTPGANVLTF. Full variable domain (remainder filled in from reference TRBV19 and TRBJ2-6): DGGITQSPKYLFRKEGQNVTLSCEQNLNHDAMYWYRQDPGQGLRLIYYSQIVNDFQKGDIAEGYSVSREKKESFPLTVTSAQKNPTAFYLCATQTPGANVLTFGAGSRLTVL.

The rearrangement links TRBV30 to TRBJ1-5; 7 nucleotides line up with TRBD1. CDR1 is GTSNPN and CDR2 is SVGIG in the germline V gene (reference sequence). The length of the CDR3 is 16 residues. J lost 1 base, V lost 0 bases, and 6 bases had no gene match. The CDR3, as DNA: TGTGCCTGGAGTGTCAGACAGGGATCGAGCAATCAGCCCCAGCATTTT. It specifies CAWSVRQGSSNQPQHF.

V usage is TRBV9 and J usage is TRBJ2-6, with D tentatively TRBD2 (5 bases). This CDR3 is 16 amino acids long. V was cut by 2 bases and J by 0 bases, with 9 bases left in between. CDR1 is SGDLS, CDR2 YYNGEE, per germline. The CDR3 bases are TGTGCCAGCAGCGTTAGCCGGGGCTCTGGGGCCAACGTCCTGACTTTC. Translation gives CASSVSRGSGANVLTF. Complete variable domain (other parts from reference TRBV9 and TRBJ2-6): DSGVTQTPKHLITATGQRVTLRCSPRSGDLSVYWYQQSLDQGLQFLIQYYNGEERAKGNILERFSAQQFPDLHSELNLSSLELGDSALYFCASSVSRGSGANVLTFGAGSRLTVL.

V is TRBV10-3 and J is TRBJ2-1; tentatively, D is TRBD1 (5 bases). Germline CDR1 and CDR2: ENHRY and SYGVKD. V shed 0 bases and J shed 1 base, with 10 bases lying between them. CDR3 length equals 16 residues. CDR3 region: CAISESRTHSYNEQFF. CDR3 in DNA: TGTGCCATCAGTGAGTCTCGGACACATTCCTACAATGAGCAGTTCTTC.

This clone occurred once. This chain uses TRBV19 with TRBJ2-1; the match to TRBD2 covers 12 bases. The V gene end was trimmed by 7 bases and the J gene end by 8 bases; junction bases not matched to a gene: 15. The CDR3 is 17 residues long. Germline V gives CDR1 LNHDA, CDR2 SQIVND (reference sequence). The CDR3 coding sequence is TGTGCCAGTATGGGACAGTGGACTAGCGGGGTGTTCGATGAGCAGTTCTTC. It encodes CASMGQWTSGVFDEQFF.

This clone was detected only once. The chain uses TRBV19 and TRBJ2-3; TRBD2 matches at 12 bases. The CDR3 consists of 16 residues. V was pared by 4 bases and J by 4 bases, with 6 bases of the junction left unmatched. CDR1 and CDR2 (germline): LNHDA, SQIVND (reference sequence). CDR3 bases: TGTGCCAGTAGTACCCGGACTAGCGGGATGCCAGATACGCAGTATTTT. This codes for CASSTRTSGMPDTQYF.

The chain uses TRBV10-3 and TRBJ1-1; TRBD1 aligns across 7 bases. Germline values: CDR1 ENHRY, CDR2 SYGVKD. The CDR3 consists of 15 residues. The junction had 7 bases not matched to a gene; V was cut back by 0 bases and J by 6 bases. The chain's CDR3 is CAISESAQGEAEAFF. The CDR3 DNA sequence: TGTGCCATCAGTGAGTCGGCTCAGGGGGAGGCTGAAGCTTTCTTT.

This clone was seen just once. The chain's CDR3 is CASSVARGGYTF. In DNA form, the CDR3 reads TGTGCCAGCAGCGTAGCGAGGGGTGGCTACACCTTC. The chain has TRBV9 and TRBJ1-2; D is perhaps TRBD1 (5 bases). This CDR3 is built from 12 residues. Germline V gene sequence: CDR1 SGDLS, CDR2 YYNGEE. The ends were cut back, 0 bases at V and 7 bases at J, with 7 bases in the middle.

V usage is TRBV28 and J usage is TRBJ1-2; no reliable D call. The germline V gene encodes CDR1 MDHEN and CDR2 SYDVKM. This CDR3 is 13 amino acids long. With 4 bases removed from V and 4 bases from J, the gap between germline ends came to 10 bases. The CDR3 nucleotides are TGTGCCAGCAGTTCGGGCCTGCCCTATGGCTACACCTTC. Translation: CASSSGLPYGYTF.

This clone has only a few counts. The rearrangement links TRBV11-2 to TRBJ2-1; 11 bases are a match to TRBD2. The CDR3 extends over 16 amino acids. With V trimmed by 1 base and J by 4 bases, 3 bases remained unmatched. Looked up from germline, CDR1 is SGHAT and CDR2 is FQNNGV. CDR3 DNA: TGTGCCAGCAGCTTAGTTTTAGCGGGAGGGTACAATGAGCAGTTCTTC. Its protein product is CASSLVLAGGYNEQFF.

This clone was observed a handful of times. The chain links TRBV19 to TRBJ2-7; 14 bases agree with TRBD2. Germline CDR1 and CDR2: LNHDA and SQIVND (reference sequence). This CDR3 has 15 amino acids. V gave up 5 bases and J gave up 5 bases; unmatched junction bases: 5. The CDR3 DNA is TGTGCCAGTAGTTTCCTGACTAGCGGGAGGGACGAGCAGTACTTC. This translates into CASSFLTSGRDEQYF.

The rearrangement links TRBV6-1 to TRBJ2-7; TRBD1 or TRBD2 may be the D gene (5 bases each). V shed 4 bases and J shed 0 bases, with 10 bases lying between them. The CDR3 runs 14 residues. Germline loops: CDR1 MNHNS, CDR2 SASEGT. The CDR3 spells CASSGDPSSYEQYF. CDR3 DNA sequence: TGTGCCAGCAGTGGGGACCCCAGCTCCTACGAGCAGTACTTC.